These T cell receptor beta chains were read from a single sample in a study of shared T cell receptors in the human thymus. Data came from immunoSEQ multiplex PCR; TCRdb stores just in-frame clones and leaves some out. The sample has approximately 730,000 clones, 70% to 90% seen once. The data were also submitted as part of a second study, on human thymus T cells.

Sequencing used thymocytes. Every receptor here comes from a girl under two years old with a congenital heart defect. Both conserved end residues are part of each CDR3. The D gene is left open where the match is weak. A clone size is listed for some rows: how often the clone was seen (once, few, many), or a class if it is expanded.

CDR3aa: CASSYGTVSYGYTF
CDR3nt: TGTGCCAGCAGTTACGGGACAGTCAGCTATGGCTACACCTTC
v_gene: TRBV28
d_gene: TRBD1
j_gene: TRBJ1-2
abundance: -

CDR3aa: CASSQDSQKTYEQYF
CDR3nt: TGTGCCAGCAGCCAAGATTCACAGAAAACCTACGAGCAGTACTTC
v_gene: TRBV14
d_gene: -
j_gene: TRBJ2-7
abundance: -

CDR3aa: CASSGFVQVQPQHF
CDR3nt: TGTGCCAGCAGTGGCTTTGTACAGGTTCAGCCCCAGCATTTT
v_gene: TRBV6-1
d_gene: -
j_gene: TRBJ1-5
abundance: -

CDR3aa: CASSIDHRDREAYEQYF
CDR3nt: TGTGCCAGTAGTATAGACCACCGGGACAGGGAAGCCTACGAGCAGTACTTC
v_gene: TRBV19
d_gene: TRBD1
j_gene: TRBJ2-7
abundance: -

CDR3aa: CASSQGPNEGGTDTQYF
CDR3nt: TGTGCCAGCAGCCAAGGCCCCAACGAGGGGGGCACAGATACGCAGTATTTT
v_gene: TRBV14
d_gene: -
j_gene: TRBJ2-3
abundance: -

CDR3aa: CASSQDSQLAGGPKIMTDTQYF
CDR3nt: TGCGCCAGCAGCCAGGATTCCCAACTAGCGGGGGGGCCAAAAATAATGACAGATACGCAGTATTTT
v_gene: TRBV4-1
d_gene: TRBD2
j_gene: TRBJ2-3
abundance: once

CDR3aa: CASSDSGFEETQYF
CDR3nt: TGCGCCAGCAGTGATTCGGGGTTTGAAGAGACCCAGTACTTC
v_gene: TRBV10-1
d_gene: -
j_gene: TRBJ2-5
abundance: -

CDR3aa: CASSLDRYTDTQYF
CDR3nt: TGTGCCAGCAGCCTGGACAGGTACACAGATACGCAGTATTTT
v_gene: TRBV5-5
d_gene: TRBD1
j_gene: TRBJ2-3
abundance: -

CDR3aa: CASSGGLAGGRFRETQYF
CDR3nt: TGCGCCAGCAGCGGGGGACTAGCGGGGGGGCGATTTAGGGAGACCCAGTACTTC
v_gene: TRBV10-1
d_gene: TRBD2
j_gene: TRBJ2-5
abundance: -

CDR3aa: CASSAGQGTTDTQYF
CDR3nt: TGTGCCAGCAGCGCAGGACAGGGAACCACAGATACGCAGTATTTT
v_gene: TRBV2
d_gene: TRBD1
j_gene: TRBJ2-3
abundance: -

CDR3aa: CASSETGGSWSTEAFF
CDR3nt: TGTGCCAGCAGTGAAACGGGGGGAAGTTGGTCCACTGAAGCTTTCTTT
v_gene: TRBV2
d_gene: -
j_gene: TRBJ1-1
abundance: few

CDR3aa: CATNRGCYGYTF
CDR3nt: TGTGCCACCAACCGGGGATGCTATGGCTACACCTTC
v_gene: TRBV5-8
d_gene: -
j_gene: TRBJ1-2
abundance: -

CDR3aa: CASSLIPGEPHQPQHF
CDR3nt: TGTGCCAGCTCTCTAATCCCAGGGGAGCCTCATCAGCCCCAGCATTTT
v_gene: TRBV18
d_gene: -
j_gene: TRBJ1-5
abundance: once

CDR3aa: CATSSRGTGRYNSPLHF
CDR3nt: TGTGCCACCAGCTCTAGAGGGACAGGGCGCTATAATTCACCCCTCCACTTT
v_gene: TRBV15
d_gene: TRBD1
j_gene: TRBJ1-6
abundance: -

CDR3aa: CASRQQGSNNSPLHF
CDR3nt: TGTGCCAGCCGGCAACAGGGCTCGAATAATTCACCCCTCCACTTT
v_gene: TRBV6-6
d_gene: -
j_gene: TRBJ1-6
abundance: -

CDR3aa: CASAQTRDRVSRHGAFF
CDR3nt: TGTGCTAGCGCCCAAACCCGGGACAGGGTTTCTCGGCACGGAGCTTTCTTT
v_gene: TRBV12-5
d_gene: TRBD1
j_gene: TRBJ1-1
abundance: once

CDR3aa: CASCPTRRTDTQYF
CDR3nt: TGCGCCAGCTGCCCCACGCGGCGGACAGATACGCAGTATTTT
v_gene: TRBV5-1
d_gene: -
j_gene: TRBJ2-3
abundance: -

CDR3aa: CSYRAGLLSKNTEAFF
CDR3nt: TGCAGCTATAGGGCAGGGCTTTTGAGTAAGAACACTGAAGCTTTCTTT
v_gene: TRBV29-1
d_gene: -
j_gene: TRBJ1-1
abundance: -

CDR3aa: CASSPGRLRKDNSPLHF
CDR3nt: TGCGCCAGCAGCCCGGGGAGGCTCAGAAAGGATAATTCCCCCCTCCACTTT
v_gene: TRBV4-1
d_gene: -
j_gene: TRBJ1-6
abundance: -

CDR3aa: CASSLNRATEAFF
CDR3nt: TGCGCCAGCAGCCTAAACAGGGCCACTGAAGCTTTCTTT
v_gene: TRBV4-1
d_gene: -
j_gene: TRBJ1-1
abundance: -

CDR3aa: CASSYSGRGGQPQHF
CDR3nt: TGTGCCAGCAGTTACTCGGGTAGGGGCGGTCAGCCCCAGCATTTT
v_gene: TRBV6-6
d_gene: -
j_gene: TRBJ1-5
abundance: -

CDR3aa: CASSFSGGDSNQPQHF
CDR3nt: TGTGCCAGCAGCTTTTCCGGAGGCGATAGCAATCAGCCCCAGCATTTT
v_gene: TRBV5-6
d_gene: -
j_gene: TRBJ1-5
abundance: -

CDR3aa: CASSLGVAVFYNEQFF
CDR3nt: TGTGCCAGCAGCTTGGGGGTAGCGGTCTTTTACAATGAGCAGTTCTTC
v_gene: TRBV5-8
d_gene: -
j_gene: TRBJ2-1
abundance: -

CDR3aa: CASSPSVPVNTEAFF
CDR3nt: TGTGCCAGCAGCCCCTCGGTCCCCGTGAACACTGAAGCTTTCTTT
v_gene: TRBV7-9
d_gene: -
j_gene: TRBJ1-1
abundance: -

CDR3aa: CASSLRPLLGPEAFF
CDR3nt: TGTGCCAGCAGCCTCCGACCCCTTTTGGGCCCTGAAGCTTTCTTT
v_gene: TRBV7-8
d_gene: -
j_gene: TRBJ1-1
abundance: -

CDR3aa: CASSHREESSTGGHYTF
CDR3nt: TGCGCCAGCAGCCACCGCGAGGAGAGCAGTACAGGGGGCCACTACACCTTC
v_gene: TRBV4-3
d_gene: TRBD1
j_gene: TRBJ1-2
abundance: -

CDR3aa: CASSSQGEAKNIQYF
CDR3nt: TGTGCCAGCAGTTCACAGGGGGAGGCCAAAAACATTCAGTACTTC
v_gene: TRBV6-1
d_gene: TRBD1
j_gene: TRBJ2-4
abundance: -

CDR3aa: CASSFPHGEQYF
CDR3nt: TGTGCCAGCAGTTTCCCTCACGGTGAGCAGTACTTC
v_gene: TRBV28
d_gene: -
j_gene: TRBJ2-7
abundance: -

CDR3aa: CASSQQWLAAEGGNTIYF
CDR3nt: TGTGCCAGCAGCCAACAATGGTTGGCGGCCGAGGGTGGAAACACCATATATTTT
v_gene: TRBV14
d_gene: -
j_gene: TRBJ1-3
abundance: -

CDR3aa: CASSLGPRVGANVLTF
CDR3nt: TGTGCCAGCAGCTTAGGACCCAGGGTCGGGGCCAACGTCCTGACTTTC
v_gene: TRBV7-9
d_gene: -
j_gene: TRBJ2-6
abundance: -

CDR3aa: CASSSAHTLVTEAFF
CDR3nt: TGTGCCAGCAGCTCCGCCCATACATTGGTCACTGAAGCTTTCTTT
v_gene: TRBV7-9
d_gene: -
j_gene: TRBJ1-1
abundance: -

CDR3aa: CASSEAGFTGNTQYF
CDR3nt: TGTGCCAGCAGTGAAGCAGGTTTCACAGGTAACACGCAGTATTTT
v_gene: TRBV6-1
d_gene: -
j_gene: TRBJ2-3
abundance: -

CDR3aa: CASSVRTRERSGANVLTF
CDR3nt: TGTGCCAGCAGCGTCCGTACGAGGGAGAGATCTGGGGCCAACGTCCTGACTTTC
v_gene: TRBV9
d_gene: -
j_gene: TRBJ2-6
abundance: -

CDR3aa: CASSLPKIQQGAEGNTEAFF
CDR3nt: TGTGCCAGCAGCTTACCCAAAATTCAACAGGGCGCTGAAGGGAACACTGAAGCTTTCTTT
v_gene: TRBV7-3
d_gene: -
j_gene: TRBJ1-1
abundance: -

CDR3aa: CASSLFRPQHPPRDPPREQFF
CDR3nt: TGTGCCAGCAGTTTATTTCGGCCCCAACATCCGCCCCGGGATCCCCCCCGAGAGCAGTTCTTC
v_gene: TRBV28
d_gene: -
j_gene: TRBJ2-1
abundance: -

CDR3aa: CASSGRGIHNEKLFF
CDR3nt: TGTGCCAGCAGCGGGCGCGGGATCCATAATGAAAAACTGTTTTTT
v_gene: TRBV5-5
d_gene: -
j_gene: TRBJ1-4
abundance: -

CDR3aa: CASSVGVGRERNTEAFF
CDR3nt: TGTGCCAGCAGCGTAGGAGTAGGCAGGGAACGAAACACTGAAGCTTTCTTT
v_gene: TRBV9
d_gene: -
j_gene: TRBJ1-1
abundance: -

CDR3aa: CASSLGTPGANVLTF
CDR3nt: TGTGCCAGCAGCCTCGGGACTCCCGGGGCCAACGTCCTGACTTTC
v_gene: TRBV6-4
d_gene: -
j_gene: TRBJ2-6
abundance: -

CDR3aa: CASAGTDTYEQYF
CDR3nt: TGTGCCAGCGCCGGGACAGATACCTACGAGCAGTACTTC
v_gene: TRBV6-5
d_gene: TRBD1
j_gene: TRBJ2-7
abundance: -

CDR3aa: CASSTSGYMNTEAFF
CDR3nt: TGTGCCAGCAGCACTTCGGGGTACATGAACACTGAAGCTTTCTTT
v_gene: TRBV9
d_gene: -
j_gene: TRBJ1-1
abundance: -

CDR3aa: CAYRDRGLYGYTF
CDR3nt: TGTGCCTACAGGGATAGGGGGCTCTATGGCTACACCTTC
v_gene: TRBV30
d_gene: TRBD1
j_gene: TRBJ1-2
abundance: -

CDR3aa: CASSITSPDTGELFF
CDR3nt: TGTGCCAGTAGTATTACTAGCCCTGACACCGGGGAGCTGTTTTTT
v_gene: TRBV19
d_gene: -
j_gene: TRBJ2-2
abundance: -

CDR3aa: CASSADQETQYF
CDR3nt: TGTGCCAGCAGCGCCGACCAAGAGACCCAGTACTTC
v_gene: TRBV9
d_gene: -
j_gene: TRBJ2-5
abundance: -

CDR3aa: CASSFSDRIQTGANEKLFF
CDR3nt: TGTGCCAGCAGTTTTTCCGACAGAATACAGACAGGGGCTAATGAAAAACTGTTTTTT
v_gene: TRBV28
d_gene: TRBD1
j_gene: TRBJ1-4
abundance: -